This T cell receptor (beta chain) was documented in a study of cytomegalovirus exposure and HLA in healthy donors (TCRdb year 2017). Background for the entire study: An earlier analysis of under 600 of the donors reported about 250 Gb of sequence data and approximately 110 million unique TCR beta sequences from roughly 200 million T cells. In a later genetic analysis, genome-wide SNP genotypes for about 65% of the roughly 700 donors were used, and that subset was treated as a discovery cohort. All discovery cohort repertoires had been generated on a single sequencing platform. A later analysis re-analyzed previously published TCR beta repertoires from approximately 700 donors and added high-resolution HLA genotyping to study TCR occurrence patterns. The number of donors typed differed by locus, with about 620-630 for A, B, C, DRB1 and DQB1, around 500 for DQA1, 606 for DPA1, and approximately 470 for DPB1. An earlier analysis of roughly 580 of the donors used high-throughput TCR beta sequencing to judge whether each TCR beta V gene segment behaved as functional or pseudogenic. The study profiled the T cell repertoires of some 610 subjects by immunosequencing and related them to cytomegalovirus serostatus. Rather than drawing on any new phenotypic data, the later analysis identified candidate immune exposures from TCR beta sequences and the way those sequences occurred across donors. On average, over 200,000 unique TCR beta nucleotide sequences were sequenced per donor among a few hundred genotyped donors of the cohort, with approximately 18% of those sequences being non-productive. Class I and class II HLA loci were covered by the typing at four-digit resolution. Roughly five DR-DQ haplotypes were treated as single units for association and clustering because of strong linkage in the cohort. Roughly 300 gigabases of sequencing data and 70 million to 100 million unique TCR sequences were included in an early release covering over 600 HLA-typed donors. Alongside the repertoire data, information on donor age, sex, ethnicity and CMV serostatus was compiled. Of the 300 to 450 genotyped donors, about 84% fell in the genetic ancestry cluster associated with self-reported Caucasian donors. The aim of the study was to test whether cataloging public T cell receptors could identify signatures of past pathogen exposure. Along with the approximately 670-subject first cohort, a separate validation cohort of over a hundred different subjects was used. To predict cytomegalovirus infection status, the study combined high-throughput TCR immunosequencing, statistical association of individual TCRs with disease status, and machine learning.

Library preparation was by the immunoSEQ multiplex PCR assay. A mixture of 60 forward primers for TCR Vbeta segments and 13 reverse primers for TCR Jbeta segments was used in the multiplex PCR. Amplification of the CDR3 region of rearranged TCR beta genes was performed with a multiplex PCR assay on genomic DNA. The Illumina HiSeq System was used to sequence the amplified TCR beta libraries as 87-base-pair reads. Per the original workflow: Across the 700 or so repertoires, a later analysis counted tens of millions of unique TCR beta chains, about 10 million of which were shared by at least two donors. Raw reads were error-corrected and collapsed into unique sequences with a nearest-neighbor algorithm that merged closely related sequences to remove PCR and sequencing errors. To assign V, D and J gene segments, CDR3 sequences were aligned to IMGT reference sequences. For a sequence to be retained, a match of at least six nucleotides to both a V gene segment and a J gene segment was required. A rearrangement was called productive if the CDR3 had no stop codons and remained in frame with V and J, and every other rearrangement was called non-productive. Following IMGT convention, CDR3 was defined as the stretch from the second conserved V-encoded cysteine to the conserved J-encoded phenylalanine. The earlier analysis of 500 to 600 of the donors excluded sequences that lacked an unambiguous match to a single V gene segment. An earlier analysis of a few hundred of the donors classified V segments as functional when productive rearrangements were above 56.7% and as segregating when the standard deviation between donors was above 5%. A statistical classification framework was developed to diagnose cytomegalovirus status using the catalog of TCR beta chain sequences. In a later analysis, V and J genes were assigned by comparing TCR nucleotide sequences against IMGT/GENE-DB human TR gene sequences. Using the TCRdist pipeline, a later analysis assigned CDR3 sequences along with most-parsimonious VDJ recombination scenarios. A later analysis defined each TCR beta chain by its CDR3 amino acid sequence plus V-gene family, and excluded reads lacking a unique V-gene family. A later analysis removed nearly 600 highly shared, low-generation-probability nucleotide sequences to deal with suspected cross-contamination and a sequencing artifact. In a later analysis, a clonal expansion index for each public chain was calculated from normalized within-repertoire ranks of inferred template counts. In a later analysis, generation probabilities were computed with a VDJ recombination model fitted to out-of-frame rearrangements, and the resulting probabilities were checked against IGoR. In a later analysis, TCR-TCR, TCR-HLA and TCR-CMV co-occurrence was scored with hypergeometric tests, and a repertoire-size bias correction was applied to TCR pairs. False discovery rates were estimated in a later analysis by permuting HLA or CMV assignments 20 times. A later analysis grouped co-occurring TCRs with DBSCAN, adding TCRdist sequence similarity when clustering within HLA-allele-positive subsets. Co-occurrence clustering excluded repertoires with fewer than 30,000 or more than 120,000 public chains, plus five with anomalous nucleotide sharing. Imported from immuneACCESS, the table was reduced by TCRdb to in-frame sequences with V and J called. These copies leave out some clones; in studies compared against another copy, an unresolved V gene accounts for under half, and the cause of the remainder is not known. That table is the source of V, J and clone size, and D and trimming were worked out from the DNA. The sample contains about 91,000 clones, around 68% of them found a single time. Over 0.95% of the sample comes from the top ten.

The cohort consisted of hundreds of healthy bone marrow donors. At the time of sampling, all cohort members were nominally healthy, though unrecorded immune exposures were likely present. The donor was CMV seronegative and belonged to the group of several hundred seronegative cohort members. Each donor provided a peripheral blood sample, and peripheral blood mononuclear cells were used for TCR beta sequencing. The Qiagen DNeasy Blood Extraction Kit was used to extract genomic DNA from the blood cell samples. A remark on this clone: The specificity of this receptor is unknown. No base qualities exist here, and no much larger clone lies one base off it.

The CDR3 covers 12 residues, taking in both the cysteine and the phenylalanine. Only the CDR3 DNA is retained, 36 bases long and in frame from the first base. V loses 5 bases, J loses 5 bases, and the germline ends lie 7 bases apart. CDR1 and CDR2 are drawn from the germline V gene (reference sequence): SEHNR, FQNEAQ. What the study reported, not specific to this receptor: Because HLA typing was unavailable for some donors at each locus, only the typed subset was used in association tests. In both the original and validation cohorts, the classifier was reported to diagnose cytomegalovirus status with high specificity and sensitivity. In a later analysis, TCR association rates were found to vary across HLA loci, with the most associated TCRs seen for DRB1 alleles and the fewest for HLA-C alleles. Linkage disequilibrium might explain the correlated functional status among segregating V segments, but an unknown experimental factor could not be ruled out. CMV serostatus was the only immune exposure information available for the cohort. A further reported finding was that TCR beta sequences accurately predicted the HLA-A and HLA-B alleles for most subjects in the first cohort. When HLA alleles, especially DR and DQ, strongly co-occurred, TCR associations were difficult to assign to individual alleles. According to the authors, the approach could potentially be generalized to other disease states and immunological phenotypes. The study listed 170 or so TCR beta chains as associated with cytomegalovirus. V-gene and J-gene trimming of TCR beta chains was associated with a missense DCLRE1C variant in a later genetic analysis, and the association was replicated in an independent cohort. A cluster of highly shared sequence variants was judged likely to represent a technical artifact of the sequencing pipeline. Over 15 rarely observed V segments, including chromosome 9 orphons, were excluded from the earlier analysis of about 500 of the donors because counts were too low. Some IMGT-functional V segments, including TRBV6-2 and TRBV6-3, could not be told apart with the 87-base-pair reads, so those segments were excluded. Roughly uniform sequencing depth across donors was assumed in presence/absence analyses, although this assumption may not hold. According to a later analysis, most CMV-associated TCR beta chains appeared to be HLA-restricted, and the HLA associations seemed to be driven largely by CMV exposure. A later analysis associated 17,000 or so TCR beta sequences with specific HLA alleles at a false discovery rate of 0.05. In a later analysis, several top co-occurrence clusters were reported to appear linked to parvovirus B19, influenza, CMV and Epstein-Barr virus. An earlier analysis of approximately 540 of the donors showed that most TCR beta V segments appeared in productive rearrangements either about 90% or about 30% of the time, which broadly matched IMGT annotations. Across donors, most TCR sequences were observed very rarely, whereas some public TCRs were present in many individuals. In vitro tests confirmed that a few of the cytomegalovirus-associated TCR beta chains recognize cytomegalovirus antigens. Only TCR beta chains were sequenced in this cohort, and the absence of alpha or paired-chain data limited detectable features. Compared with the approximately 700-donor mean, donors in an Asian-associated ancestry cluster had fewer N-insertions in productive TCRs, according to a later genetic analysis. Compared with equally common non-associated chains, HLA-associated TCR beta chains in a later analysis were more clonally expanded and had lower generation probabilities.

The sample consisted of PBMCs. This sequence was found in a female donor in good health and CMV-seronegative. The rearranged segments are TRBV7-9 and TRBJ2-4, with the D segment identity uncertain. CDR3 protein: CASSPVENIQYF. The DNA reads as follows: TGTGCCAGCAGCCCCGTTGAAAACATTCAGTACTTC.